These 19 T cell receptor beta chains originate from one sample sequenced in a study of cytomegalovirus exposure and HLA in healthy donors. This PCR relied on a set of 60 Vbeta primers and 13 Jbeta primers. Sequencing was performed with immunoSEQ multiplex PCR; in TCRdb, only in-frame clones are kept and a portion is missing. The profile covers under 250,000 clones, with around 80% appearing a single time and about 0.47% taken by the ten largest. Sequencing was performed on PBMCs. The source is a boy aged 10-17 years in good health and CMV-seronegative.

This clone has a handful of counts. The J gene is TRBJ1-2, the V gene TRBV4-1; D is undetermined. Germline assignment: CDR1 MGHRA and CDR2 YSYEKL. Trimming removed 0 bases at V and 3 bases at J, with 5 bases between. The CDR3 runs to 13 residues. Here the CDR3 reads CASSQDQDYGYTF. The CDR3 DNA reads TGCGCCAGCAGCCAAGATCAGGACTATGGCTACACCTTC.

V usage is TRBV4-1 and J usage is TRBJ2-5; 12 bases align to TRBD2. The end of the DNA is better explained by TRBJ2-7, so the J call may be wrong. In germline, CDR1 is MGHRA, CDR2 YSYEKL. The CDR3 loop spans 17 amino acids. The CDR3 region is CASSARLAGDNSYEQYF. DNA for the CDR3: TGCGCCAGCAGCGCCCGACTAGCGGGGGACAACTCCTACGAGCAGTACTTC.

The CDR3 nucleotides read TGTGCCAGCAGCGTAGGAGATAAGGGGGCTAACTATGGCTACACCTTC. It is translated as CASSVGDKGANYGYTF. The V gene is TRBV9, the J gene TRBJ1-2; tentative D call: TRBD1 (6 bases). The CDR3 has 16 residues. Deletions cut 0 bases from V and 0 bases from J, with 12 bases between. Looked up from germline, CDR1 is SGDLS and CDR2 is YYNGEE.

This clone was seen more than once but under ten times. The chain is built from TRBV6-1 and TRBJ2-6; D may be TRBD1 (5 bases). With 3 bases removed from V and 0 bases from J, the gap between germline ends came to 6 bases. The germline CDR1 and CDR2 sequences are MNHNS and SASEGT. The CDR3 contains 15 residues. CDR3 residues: CASSDRVSGANVLTF. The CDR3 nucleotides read TGTGCCAGCAGTGACAGGGTCTCTGGGGCCAACGTCCTGACTTTC.

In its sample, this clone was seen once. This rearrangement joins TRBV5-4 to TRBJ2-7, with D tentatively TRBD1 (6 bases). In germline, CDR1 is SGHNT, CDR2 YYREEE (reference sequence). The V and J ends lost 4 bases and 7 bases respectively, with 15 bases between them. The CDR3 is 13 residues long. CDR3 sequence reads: CASSAQGSWEQYF. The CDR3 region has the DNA TGTGCCAGCAGCGCACAGGGAAGTTGGGAGCAGTACTTC. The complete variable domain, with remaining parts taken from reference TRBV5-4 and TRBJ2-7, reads ETGVTQSPTHLIKTRGQQVTLRCSSQSGHNTVSWYQQALGQGPQFIFQYYREEENGRGNFPPRFSGLQFPNYSSELNVNALELDDSALYLCASSAQGSWEQYFGPGTRLTVT.

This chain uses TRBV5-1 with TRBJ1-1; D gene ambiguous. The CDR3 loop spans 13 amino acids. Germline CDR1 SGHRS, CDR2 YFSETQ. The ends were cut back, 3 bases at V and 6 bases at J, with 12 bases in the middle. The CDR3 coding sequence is TGCGCCAGCAGCTCCACCTCTGGAGCTGAAGCTTTCTTT. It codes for CASSSTSGAEAFF.

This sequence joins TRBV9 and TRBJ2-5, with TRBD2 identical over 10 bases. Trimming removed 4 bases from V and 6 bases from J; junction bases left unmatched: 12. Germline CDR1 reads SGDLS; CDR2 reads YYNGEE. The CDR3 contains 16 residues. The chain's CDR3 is CASSLGELAGFKTQYF. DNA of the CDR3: TGTGCCAGCAGCCTCGGGGAACTAGCGGGATTTAAGACCCAGTACTTC.

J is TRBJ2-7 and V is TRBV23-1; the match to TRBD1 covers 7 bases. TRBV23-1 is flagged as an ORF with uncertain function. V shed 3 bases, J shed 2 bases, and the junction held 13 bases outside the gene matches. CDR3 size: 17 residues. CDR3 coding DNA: TGCGCCAGCAGTCAGCTCATTGGAGTCGACAGGGCCTACGAGCAGTACTTC. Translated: CASSQLIGVDRAYEQYF.

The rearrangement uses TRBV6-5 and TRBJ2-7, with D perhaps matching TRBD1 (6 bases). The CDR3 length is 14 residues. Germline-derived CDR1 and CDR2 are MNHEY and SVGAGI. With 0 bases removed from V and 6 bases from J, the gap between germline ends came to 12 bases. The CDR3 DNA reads TGTGCCAGCAGTTACTCCGGGACATGGGCCGAGCAGTACTTC. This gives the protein CASSYSGTWAEQYF.

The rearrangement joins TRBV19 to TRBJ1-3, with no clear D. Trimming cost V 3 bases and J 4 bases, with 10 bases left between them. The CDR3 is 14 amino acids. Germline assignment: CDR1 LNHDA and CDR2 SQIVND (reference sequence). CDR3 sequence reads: CASSIPGAGNTIYF. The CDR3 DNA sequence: TGTGCCAGTAGTATTCCAGGCGCCGGAAACACCATATATTTT. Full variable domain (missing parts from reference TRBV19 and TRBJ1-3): DGGITQSPKYLFRKEGQNVTLSCEQNLNHDAMYWYRQDPGQGLRLIYYSQIVNDFQKGDIAEGYSVSREKKESFPLTVTSAQKNPTAFYLCASSIPGAGNTIYFGEGSWLTVV.

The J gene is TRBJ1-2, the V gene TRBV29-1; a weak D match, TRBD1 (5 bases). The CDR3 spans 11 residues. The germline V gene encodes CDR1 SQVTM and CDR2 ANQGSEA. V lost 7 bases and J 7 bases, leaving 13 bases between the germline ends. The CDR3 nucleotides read TGCAGCGGTGTTATGGGGGGTGGCTACACCTTC. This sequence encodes CSGVMGGGYTF.

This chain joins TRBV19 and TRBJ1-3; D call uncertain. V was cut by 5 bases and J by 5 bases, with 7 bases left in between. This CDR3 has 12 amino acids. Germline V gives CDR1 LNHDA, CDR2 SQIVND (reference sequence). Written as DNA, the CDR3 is TGTGCCAGTAGTCCCATCAGAAACACCATATATTTT. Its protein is CASSPIRNTIYF.

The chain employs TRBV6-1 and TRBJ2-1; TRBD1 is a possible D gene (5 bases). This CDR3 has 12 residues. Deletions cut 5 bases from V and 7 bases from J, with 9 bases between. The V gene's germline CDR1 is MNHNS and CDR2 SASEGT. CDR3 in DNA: TGTGCCAGCAGTAAACAGGAGAATGAGCAGTTCTTC. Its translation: CASSKQENEQFF.

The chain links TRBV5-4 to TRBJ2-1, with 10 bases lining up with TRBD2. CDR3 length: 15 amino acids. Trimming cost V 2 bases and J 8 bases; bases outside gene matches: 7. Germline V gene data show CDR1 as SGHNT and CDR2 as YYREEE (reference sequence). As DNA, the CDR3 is TGTGCCAGCAGCTTTAAGCGGGGGGGAGGGGATGAGCAGTTCTTC. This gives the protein CASSFKRGGGDEQFF. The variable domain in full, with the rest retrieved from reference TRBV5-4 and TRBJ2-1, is ETGVTQSPTHLIKTRGQQVTLRCSSQSGHNTVSWYQQALGQGPQFIFQYYREEENGRGNFPPRFSGLQFPNYSSELNVNALELDDSALYLCASSFKRGGGDEQFFGPGTRLTVL.

The CDR3 loop reads CSVSSGVGDTQYF. CDR3 nucleotides: TGCAGCGTTTCTAGCGGGGTGGGAGATACGCAGTATTTT. The chain uses TRBV29-1 and TRBJ2-3; 9 bases are a match to TRBD2. The V gene's germline CDR1 is SQVTM and CDR2 ANQGSEA. Trimming took 5 bases from V and 5 from J; bases not matched to a gene: 5. This CDR3 region has 13 residues.

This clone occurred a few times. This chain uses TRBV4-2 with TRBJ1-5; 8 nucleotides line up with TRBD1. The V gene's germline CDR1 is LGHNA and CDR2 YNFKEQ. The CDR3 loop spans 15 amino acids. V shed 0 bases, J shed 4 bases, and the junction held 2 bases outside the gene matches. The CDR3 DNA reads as TGTGCCAGCAGCCAAGATGACAGGGGTAATCAGCCCCAGCATTTT. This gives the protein CASSQDDRGNQPQHF.

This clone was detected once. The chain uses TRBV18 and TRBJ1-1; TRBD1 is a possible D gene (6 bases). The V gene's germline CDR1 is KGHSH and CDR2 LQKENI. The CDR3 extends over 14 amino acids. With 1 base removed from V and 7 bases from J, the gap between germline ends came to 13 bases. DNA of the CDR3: TGTGCCAGCTCACCACAGACGGGGGGCAGTGAAGCTTTCTTT. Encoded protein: CASSPQTGGSEAFF.

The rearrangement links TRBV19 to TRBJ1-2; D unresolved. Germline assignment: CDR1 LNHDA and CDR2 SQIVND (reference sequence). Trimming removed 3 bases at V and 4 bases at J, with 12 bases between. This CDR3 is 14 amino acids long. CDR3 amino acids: CASSMNGIPYGYTF. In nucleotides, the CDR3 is TGTGCCAGTAGTATGAACGGGATCCCCTATGGCTACACCTTC.

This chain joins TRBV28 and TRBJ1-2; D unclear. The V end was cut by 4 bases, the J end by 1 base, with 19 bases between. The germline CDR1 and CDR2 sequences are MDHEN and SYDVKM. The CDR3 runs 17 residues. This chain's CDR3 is CASSSDVWSGSNYGYTF. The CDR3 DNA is TGTGCCAGCAGTTCGGACGTTTGGTCCGGGAGTAACTATGGCTACACCTTC.